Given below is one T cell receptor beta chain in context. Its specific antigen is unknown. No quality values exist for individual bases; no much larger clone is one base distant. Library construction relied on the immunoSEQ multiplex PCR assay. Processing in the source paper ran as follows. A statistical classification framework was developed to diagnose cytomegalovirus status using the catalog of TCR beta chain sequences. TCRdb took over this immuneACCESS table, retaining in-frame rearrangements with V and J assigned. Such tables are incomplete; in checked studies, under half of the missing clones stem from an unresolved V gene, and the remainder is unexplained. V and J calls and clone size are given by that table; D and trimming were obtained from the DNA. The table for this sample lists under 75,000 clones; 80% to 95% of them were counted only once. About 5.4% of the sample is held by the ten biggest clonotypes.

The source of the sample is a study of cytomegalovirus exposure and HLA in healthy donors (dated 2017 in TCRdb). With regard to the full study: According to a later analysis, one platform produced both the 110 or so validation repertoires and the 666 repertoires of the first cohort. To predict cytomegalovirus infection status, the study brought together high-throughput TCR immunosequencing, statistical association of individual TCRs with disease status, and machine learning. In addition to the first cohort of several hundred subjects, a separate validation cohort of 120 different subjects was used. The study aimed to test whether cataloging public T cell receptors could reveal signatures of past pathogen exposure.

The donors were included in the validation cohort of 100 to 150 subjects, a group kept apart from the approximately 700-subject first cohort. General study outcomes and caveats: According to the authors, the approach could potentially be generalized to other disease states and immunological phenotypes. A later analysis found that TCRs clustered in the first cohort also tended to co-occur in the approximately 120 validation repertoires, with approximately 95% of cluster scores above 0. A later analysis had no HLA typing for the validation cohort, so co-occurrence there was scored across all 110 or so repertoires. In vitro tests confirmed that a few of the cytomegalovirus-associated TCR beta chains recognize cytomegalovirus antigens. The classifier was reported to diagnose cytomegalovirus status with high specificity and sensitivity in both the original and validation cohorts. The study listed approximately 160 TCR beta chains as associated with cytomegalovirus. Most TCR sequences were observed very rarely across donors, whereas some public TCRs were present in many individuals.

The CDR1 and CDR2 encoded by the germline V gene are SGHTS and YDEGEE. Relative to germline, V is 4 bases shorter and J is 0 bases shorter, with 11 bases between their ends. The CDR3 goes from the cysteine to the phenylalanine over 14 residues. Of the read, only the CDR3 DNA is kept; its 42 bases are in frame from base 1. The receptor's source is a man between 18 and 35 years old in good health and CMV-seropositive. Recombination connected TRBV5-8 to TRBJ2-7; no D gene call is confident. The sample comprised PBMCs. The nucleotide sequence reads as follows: TGTGCCAGCAGCCCCCGAGCCCTCTCCTACGAGCAGTACTTC. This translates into CASSPRALSYEQYF. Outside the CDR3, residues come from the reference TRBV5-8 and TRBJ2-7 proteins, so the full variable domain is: EAGVTQSPTHLIKTRGQQATLRCSPISGHTSVYWYQQALGLGLQFLLWYDEGEERNRGNFPPRFSGRQFPNYSSELNVNALELEDSALYLCASSPRALSYEQYFGPGTRLTVT.